This T cell receptor beta chain was found in a study of CD8 T cells in Susac syndrome. Germline assignment: CDR1 LNHNV and CDR2 YYDKDF (reference sequence). CDR3 length: 16 amino acids. V lost 5 bases, J lost 5 bases, and 13 bases stayed unmatched. With random hexamers, roughly 0.45 to 1 ug RNA was reverse transcribed. MiXCR, applied by TCRdb to the immunoSEQ multiplex PCR reads, yields one record per CDR3 protein. Among more than 130,000 distinct CDR3 sequences listed, about 94% were seen once. The sample comprised CD8+ T cells from PBMCs. This chain joins TRBV15 and TRBJ2-7, with TRBD1 matching over 9 bases. This receptor was identified in a human donor in good health. In DNA, the CDR3 is TGTGCCACCAGCCTCACACCGGGACAGGGTAGTAACGAGCAGTACTTC. Its protein is CATSLTPGQGSNEQYF. Supplemented by reference TRBV15 and TRBJ2-7, the full variable domain reads DAMVIQNPRYQVTQFGKPVTLSCSQTLNHNVMYWYQQKSSQAPKLLFHYYDKDFNNEADTPDNFQSRRPNTSFCFLDIRSPGLGDTAMYLCATSLTPGQGSNEQYFGPGTRLTVT.